This note documents a single T cell receptor (beta chain) sequence. Antigen unknown. Libraries were prepared by immunoSEQ multiplex PCR; TCRdb keeps only in-frame clonotypes and omits some of them. This table has 130,000 to 150,000 clones, approximately 86% appearing once. This specimen belongs to a study of cytomegalovirus exposure and HLA in healthy donors. Broader study findings: Cytomegalovirus status was reportedly diagnosed by the classifier with high specificity and sensitivity. Many donors shared some public TCRs, even though most TCR sequences were rare. TCR clusters originating in the first cohort tended to co-occur in the 100 to 150 validation repertoires, according to a later analysis. Researchers catalogued 160 or so TCR beta chains as cytomegalovirus-associated.

The V end lost 7 bases, the J end lost 6 bases, and 18 bases lay between the germline ends. Germline V CDR1 and CDR2: SGHRS, YFSETQ. The CDR3 extends over 14 amino acids. This TCR came from a man younger than 35 in good health and CMV-seropositive. Specimen: PBMCs. The chain couples TRBV5-1 to TRBJ2-3; D might be TRBD2 (5 bases). In nucleotides, the CDR3 is TGCGCCAGCCGACTGGCGAACGAGGGCGATACGCAGTATTTT. Translation gives CASRLANEGDTQYF.